This T cell receptor (beta chain) was found in a study of shared clonotypes between healthy human individuals. General observations from the study: The study found lower generation probabilities in non-shared clonotypes than in those shared by all four donors.

Points on this clone: What it recognizes is unknown.

This CDR3 has 11 amino acids. V was shortened by 1 base and J by 8 bases, with 8 bases between the two germline ends. Germline values: CDR1 DFQATT, CDR2 SNEGSKA (reference sequence). Genomic DNA belonging to each subset was distributed in equal measure over several immunoSEQ plates. Generated by immunoSEQ multiplex PCR, the TCRdb table keeps only in-frame clones and is missing some. The sample lists roughly 2,500,000 clones, more than 85% occurring once. Sequences were obtained from naive CD4+ T cells from PBMCs. The subset is: CD45RA+ positively selected. This chain joins TRBV20-1 and TRBJ1-1, with D uncertain. The receptor's source is a man aged 18 to 29 in good health. Some clones in this sample may be carry-over from other donors' samples. The CDR3 is CSARGHLEAFF. DNA for the CDR3: TGCAGTGCTAGAGGGCACTTAGAAGCTTTCTTT.